This T cell receptor beta chain was found in a study of blood T cells in healthy people across ages. Study context: About one barcoded beta molecule per two T cells was captured by template switching.

There are 17 residues in the CDR3. Germline V gene data show CDR1 as SGHAT and CDR2 as FQNNGV. Unmatched junction bases numbered 9, after V lost 1 base and J lost 6 bases. The sample holds a few counts of this clonotype. Its antigen is unidentified. For the second PCR, which ran for roughly 6 to 12 cycles, a sample-barcoded 5' primer and a J-beta primer mix were used. In TCRdb, the 5' RACE reads were re-called with MiXCR into one record per CDR3 protein. The sample shows around 1.5 million distinct CDR3 sequences, 30% to 35% of them seen only once. Overall study results and limits: Unsorted PBMCs blocked a conclusive comparison of naive and antigen-experienced cells.

Sequences were obtained from blood. The J gene is TRBJ2-5, the V gene TRBV11-2, with TRBD2 matching over 12 bases. The sequence was obtained from a woman in her 30s in good health. The CDR3 here is CASSLVGASGGAKTQYF. In nucleotides, the CDR3 is TGTGCCAGCAGCTTAGTAGGCGCTAGCGGGGGGGCGAAGACCCAGTACTTC.